A selection of T cell receptor beta chains follows, all from one sample in a study of control samples from healthy donors and cancer patients. Clones were read by immunoSEQ multiplex PCR, and TCRdb kept only the in-frame ones, dropping some. There are more than 95,000 clones in the sample; about 89% occur only once, and about a fifth lies in the top ten. The sample comprised PBMCs. The receptors shown here come from a man in his 60s with lung cancer. The CDR3 runs from the conserved cysteine through the conserved F or W. D genes are given only for firm matches. The size entry is marked missing in some rows and otherwise reads once, few, many or a size class.

CDR3aa: CATQGPNYGYTF; CDR3nt: TGTGCCACCCAGGGTCCTAACTATGGCTACACCTTC; abundance: NA; v_gene: TRBV6-4; j_gene: TRBJ1-2; d_gene: NA
CDR3aa: CASRRGPYNEQFF; CDR3nt: TGTGCCAGCAGGCGGGGTCCCTACAATGAGCAGTTCTTC; abundance: NA; v_gene: TRBV12-3/TRBV12-4; j_gene: TRBJ2-1; d_gene: NA
CDR3aa: CAAPTSRVNYGYTF; CDR3nt: TGTGCCGCACCCACATCTAGGGTAAACTATGGCTACACCTTC; abundance: NA; v_gene: TRBV24-1; j_gene: TRBJ1-2; d_gene: NA
CDR3aa: CASSSSSGTGGSGANVLTF; CDR3nt: TGTGCCAGCAGTTCCTCCTCCGGGACAGGGGGCTCTGGGGCCAACGTCCTGACTTTC; abundance: once; v_gene: TRBV27; j_gene: TRBJ2-6; d_gene: TRBD1
CDR3aa: CASSLKVSTGELFF; CDR3nt: TGTGCCAGCAGTTTGAAGGTATCCACCGGGGAGCTGTTTTTT; abundance: once; v_gene: TRBV27; j_gene: TRBJ2-2; d_gene: NA
CDR3aa: CASSLPGEDIQYF; CDR3nt: TGTGCCAGCAGCTTACCAGGGGAGGACATTCAGTACTTC; abundance: NA; v_gene: TRBV11-2; j_gene: TRBJ2-4; d_gene: NA
CDR3aa: CASSSRTGAADDTDTQYF; CDR3nt: TGTGCCAGCAGCTCCCGGACAGGGGCCGCAGATGACACAGATACGCAGTATTTT; abundance: NA; v_gene: TRBV7-2; j_gene: TRBJ2-3; d_gene: TRBD1
CDR3aa: CASRDRDRYSPLHF; CDR3nt: TGCGCCAGCAGGGACCGGGACAGGTATTCACCCCTCCACTTT; abundance: NA; v_gene: TRBV5-1; j_gene: TRBJ1-6; d_gene: TRBD1
CDR3aa: CASSIIQGEQPQHF; CDR3nt: TGTGCCAGTAGTATAATACAGGGGGAGCAGCCCCAGCATTTT; abundance: NA; v_gene: TRBV19; j_gene: TRBJ1-5; d_gene: TRBD1
CDR3aa: CASSPRSTDEQYF; CDR3nt: TGTGCCAGCTCACCACGGTCGACGGACGAGCAGTACTTC; abundance: NA; v_gene: TRBV18; j_gene: TRBJ2-7; d_gene: NA
CDR3aa: CASSPQGASTDTQYF; CDR3nt: TGTGCCAGCTCACCACAGGGGGCTAGCACAGATACGCAGTATTTT; abundance: NA; v_gene: TRBV18; j_gene: TRBJ2-3; d_gene: TRBD1
CDR3aa: CASSLGGTTNEKLFF; CDR3nt: TGCGCCAGCAGCTTGGGCGGGACTACTAATGAAAAACTGTTTTTT; abundance: NA; v_gene: TRBV5-1; j_gene: TRBJ1-4; d_gene: NA
CDR3aa: CASSPRTFLTVQETQYF; CDR3nt: TGTGCCAGCAGCCCTCGAACTTTCTTGACAGTCCAAGAGACCCAGTACTTC; abundance: NA; v_gene: TRBV7-8; j_gene: TRBJ2-5; d_gene: NA
CDR3aa: CASSPTRTSGGAVGTDTQYF; CDR3nt: TGTGCCAGCAGTCCCACCCGGACTAGCGGGGGGGCTGTCGGCACAGATACGCAGTATTTT; abundance: NA; v_gene: TRBV6-6; j_gene: TRBJ2-3; d_gene: TRBD2
CDR3aa: CATQKIGAEAFF; CDR3nt: TGTGCCACCCAGAAAATTGGGGCTGAAGCTTTCTTT; abundance: NA; v_gene: TRBV27; j_gene: TRBJ1-1; d_gene: NA
CDR3aa: CAWSVGQSGANVLTF; CDR3nt: TGTGCCTGGAGTGTAGGACAGTCTGGGGCCAACGTCCTGACTTTC; abundance: NA; v_gene: TRBV30; j_gene: TRBJ2-6; d_gene: NA
CDR3aa: CASSENGGANTEAFF; CDR3nt: TGCGCCAGCAGTGAAAATGGAGGGGCCAACACTGAAGCTTTCTTT; abundance: NA; v_gene: TRBV10-1; j_gene: TRBJ1-1; d_gene: NA
CDR3aa: CASSQGGAYMNTEAFF; CDR3nt: TGTGCCAGCAGCCAAGGAGGGGCATACATGAACACTGAAGCTTTCTTT; abundance: NA; v_gene: TRBV4-2; j_gene: TRBJ1-1; d_gene: NA
CDR3aa: CATSRVLGNGEKLFF; CDR3nt: TGTGCCACCAGCAGAGTCCTGGGTAATGGTGAAAAACTGTTTTTT; abundance: NA; v_gene: TRBV15; j_gene: TRBJ1-4; d_gene: NA
CDR3aa: CASSYSRGAREKLFF; CDR3nt: TGTGCCAGCAGTTACTCGAGGGGGGCTCGCGAAAAACTGTTTTTT; abundance: NA; v_gene: TRBV6-5; j_gene: TRBJ1-4; d_gene: NA
CDR3aa: CASRGQGPYNEQFF; CDR3nt: TGTGCCAGCAGGGGTCAGGGCCCCTACAATGAGCAGTTCTTC; abundance: NA; v_gene: TRBV6-5; j_gene: TRBJ2-1; d_gene: NA
CDR3aa: CASSVGAPAYGYTF; CDR3nt: TGTGCCAGCAGCGTAGGGGCACCGGCATATGGCTACACCTTC; abundance: NA; v_gene: TRBV9; j_gene: TRBJ1-2; d_gene: NA
CDR3aa: CSASLIWPGTNEKLFF; CDR3nt: TGCAGTGCTAGTTTGATTTGGCCGGGCACTAATGAAAAACTGTTTTTT; abundance: few; v_gene: TRBV20-1; j_gene: TRBJ1-4; d_gene: NA
CDR3aa: CASSLEGTPAHGYTF; CDR3nt: TGTGCCAGCTCGCTCGAAGGGACGCCGGCCCACGGCTACACCTTC; abundance: NA; v_gene: TRBV18; j_gene: TRBJ1-2; d_gene: NA
CDR3aa: CASSLTSGGGGSTDTQYF; CDR3nt: TGTGCCAGCAGCCTAACTAGCGGGGGGGGCGGTAGCACAGATACGCAGTATTTT; abundance: NA; v_gene: TRBV7-2; j_gene: TRBJ2-3; d_gene: TRBD2
CDR3aa: CASSLGIYRGEGTTDTQYF; CDR3nt: TGTGCCAGCAGTCTGGGAATATACAGAGGGGAGGGAACTACAGATACGCAGTATTTT; abundance: NA; v_gene: TRBV6-6; j_gene: TRBJ2-3; d_gene: TRBD2
CDR3aa: CASIILGFTTEAFF; CDR3nt: TGTGCCAGCATCATCTTGGGCTTCACGACTGAAGCTTTCTTT; abundance: NA; v_gene: TRBV5-8; j_gene: TRBJ1-1; d_gene: NA
CDR3aa: CATSDSQVASGYTF; CDR3nt: TGTGCCACCAGTGATTCCCAAGTGGCATCCGGCTACACCTTC; abundance: NA; v_gene: TRBV24-1; j_gene: TRBJ1-2; d_gene: NA
CDR3aa: CASSLQGSNTEAFF; CDR3nt: TGCGCCAGCAGCTTGCAGGGGTCGAACACTGAAGCTTTCTTT; abundance: NA; v_gene: TRBV5-1; j_gene: TRBJ1-1; d_gene: NA
CDR3aa: CASSSNRGIDEKLFF; CDR3nt: TGTGCCAGCAGCTCAAACAGGGGTATAGATGAAAAACTGTTTTTT; abundance: few; v_gene: TRBV5-4; j_gene: TRBJ1-4; d_gene: TRBD1
CDR3aa: CATGTSGQLGKQYF; CDR3nt: TGTGCCACCGGTACCTCAGGGCAGCTTGGTAAGCAGTACTTC; abundance: NA; v_gene: TRBV6-6; j_gene: TRBJ2-7; d_gene: NA
CDR3aa: CASSGPSGGGYNEQFF; CDR3nt: TGTGCCAGCAGTGGGCCTAGCGGGGGGGGATACAATGAGCAGTTCTTC; abundance: NA; v_gene: TRBV25-1; j_gene: TRBJ2-1; d_gene: TRBD2
CDR3aa: CATSRRSRGGASQPQHF; CDR3nt: TGTGCCACCAGCAGAAGGTCTAGAGGGGGGGCTAGTCAGCCCCAGCATTTT; abundance: NA; v_gene: TRBV15; j_gene: TRBJ1-5; d_gene: NA
CDR3aa: CASSERAYSPLHF; CDR3nt: TGTGCCAGCAGTGAACGGGCCTACTCACCCCTCCACTTT; abundance: few; v_gene: TRBV2; j_gene: TRBJ1-6; d_gene: NA
CDR3aa: CASSAWDSNQPQHF; CDR3nt: TGTGCCAGCAGCGCCTGGGACAGCAATCAGCCCCAGCATTTT; abundance: NA; v_gene: TRBV9; j_gene: TRBJ1-5; d_gene: NA
CDR3aa: CASALATGFGETQYF; CDR3nt: TGTGCTAGTGCCCTCGCGACAGGGTTCGGGGAGACCCAGTACTTC; abundance: NA; v_gene: TRBV12-5; j_gene: TRBJ2-5; d_gene: TRBD1
CDR3aa: CASSSRTGQGYRAFF; CDR3nt: TGTGCCAGCAGCTCCCGAACGGGACAGGGATACAGAGCTTTCTTT; abundance: NA; v_gene: TRBV7-3; j_gene: TRBJ1-1; d_gene: TRBD1
CDR3aa: CASSLGSQGNGGYTF; CDR3nt: TGTGCCAGCAGCTTAGGCTCACAGGGGAATGGTGGCTACACCTTC; abundance: NA; v_gene: TRBV7-2; j_gene: TRBJ1-2; d_gene: TRBD1
CDR3aa: CASSQPALPILMVGYTF; CDR3nt: TGTGCCAGCAGTCAGCCGGCCCTTCCTATACTTATGGTTGGCTACACCTTC; abundance: NA; v_gene: TRBV6-6; j_gene: TRBJ1-2; d_gene: NA
CDR3aa: CASSEGGFEAFF; CDR3nt: TGTGCCAGCAGTGAGGGGGGGTTTGAAGCTTTCTTT; abundance: NA; v_gene: TRBV2; j_gene: TRBJ1-1; d_gene: NA
CDR3aa: CASSQRIISTNSGNTIYF; CDR3nt: TGTGCCAGCAGCCAACGTATTATTTCAACGAACTCTGGAAACACCATATATTTT; abundance: NA; v_gene: TRBV4-2; j_gene: TRBJ1-3; d_gene: NA